Listed here is a single T cell receptor (beta chain). Its antigen is not identified. Investigators isolated RNA and reverse transcribed it into cDNA to act as the sequencing template. Repertoires were generated with immunoSEQ multiplex PCR, while TCRdb's copy carries only in-frame clones and drops some. Of 110,000 to 150,000 clones detected, about 59% appear once; the ten largest clones hold approximately 15%. The CDR3 covers 14 residues. Germline V gives CDR1 MGHDK, CDR2 SYGVNS. The germline V and J ends were trimmed by 4 bases and 2 bases, with 9 bases remaining between them. Described treatment: oral pan-JAK inhibitor, 5-10 mg twice daily. Lesional scalp tissue (obtained by punch biopsy) and peripheral blood were collected from alopecia areata patients. The sample comes from a study of CD8+ T cells in alopecia areata. Study-level points and caveats: In patients, TCRs were shared less clearly than in mice, and HLA may possibly be involved. On tofacitinib, scalp and blood still held many of the expanded lesional clones. Whether baseline CD8+ expansion is linked to response remains uncertain, given a single nonresponder.

V gene TRBV25-1 combines with J gene TRBJ1-5; D is undetermined. Sample: CD8+ T cells sorted from blood, taken at week 4, from a patient treated with tofacitinib. The sequence came from a human donor with alopecia areata. The CDR3 reads CASSAFEGNQPQHF. In DNA, the CDR3 is TGTGCCAGCAGTGCGTTCGAGGGCAATCAGCCCCAGCATTTT.